This TCR beta chain was documented in a study of PD-L1 blockade in urothelial cancer. Across the whole study: Male patients with bladder-origin urothelial cancer numbered about nine tenths of the roughly 29. A median approximately 150,000 T cells were found in blood samples.

Produced via immunoSEQ multiplex PCR; TCRdb's table is partial and in-frame only. The sample includes about 130,000 clones, approximately 84% of them seen just once. Time point indicated: pretreatment peripheral blood. The patients' disease, urothelial carcinoma, was locally advanced or metastatic. Individual patients had between 1 and 8 samples, taken pretreatment and on-treatment. V was pared by 5 bases and J by 5 bases, with 8 bases of the junction left unmatched. The CDR3 has 15 amino acids. CDR1 is MDHEN, CDR2 SYDVKM, per germline. This sample comprised PBMCs, obtained around atezolizumab (anti-PD-L1) treatment. This sequence originates from a man aged 50 or older with urothelial cancer. J is TRBJ2-3 and V is TRBV28; 9 bases match TRBD2. The CDR3 DNA follows: TGTGCCAGCAGTGGGCCTGGGCGGGAGGGAGATACGCAGTATTTT. This gives the protein CASSGPGREGDTQYF.